One sample yielded the 23 T cell receptor beta chains listed below, sequenced in a study of cytomegalovirus exposure and HLA in healthy donors (TCRdb year 2017). Libraries were prepared through the immunoSEQ multiplex PCR assay. The multiplex PCR relied on a mix of 60 forward primers for TCR Vbeta segments and 13 reverse primers for TCR Jbeta segments. The source is immuneACCESS, and TCRdb retained only in-frame sequences with V and J called. Part of the clones is not carried over; for the studies checked, unresolved V genes explain less than half of this, and the remainder is unexplained. For this sample the table gives around 190,000 clones, of which around 79% were detected only once. Approximately 0.51% of the sample rests with the top ten. Sequenced input: PBMCs. The receptors derive from a woman between 50 and 59 years old in good health and CMV-seronegative.

Comments on this clone: This sample also contains other DNA sequences that code for the same CDR3. This sequence joins TRBV19 and TRBJ1-2; no definite D call. The CDR3 is 13 amino acids. Trimming pared 3 bases from V and 5 bases from J, leaving 10 bases between. The germline CDR1 and CDR2 sequences are LNHDA and SQIVND (reference sequence). This chain's CDR3 is CASSIGGLYGYTF. In DNA, the CDR3 is TGTGCCAGTAGTATCGGCGGGCTGTATGGCTACACCTTC.

In DNA, the CDR3 is TGCAGCGTTGAGAAACAGGAAAAGTTAGATACGCAGTATTTT. Translation: CSVEKQEKLDTQYF. V and J are TRBV29-1 and TRBJ2-3; TRBD1 is a possible D gene (5 bases). CDR1 SQVTM and CDR2 ANQGSEA come from the germline V gene. The V end was cut by 3 bases, the J end by 5 bases, with 15 bases between. The CDR3 has 14 amino acids.

The rearrangement uses TRBV7-8 and TRBJ1-2, with TRBD1 as a possible D gene (5 bases). The CDR3 has 16 amino acids. Germline V gene lookup returns CDR1 SGHVS and CDR2 FQNEAQ. Trimming stripped 4 bases from V and 1 base from J, with 16 bases between. CDR3 in amino acids: CASSSARTLSNYGYTF. The CDR3 region has the DNA TGTGCCAGCAGCTCCGCCCGGACACTAAGTAACTATGGCTACACCTTC.

The chain has TRBV15 and TRBJ2-7, with 7 bases fitting TRBD1. Germline CDR1 and CDR2: LNHNV and YYDKDF (reference sequence). The CDR3 contains 15 residues. V shed 4 bases and J 3 bases; nucleotides not matched to a gene: 9. CDR3 bases: TGTGCCACCAGCACAAGACAGGGTAGCGTCTACGAGCAGTACTTC. Its protein is CATSTRQGSVYEQYF.

The gene calls are TRBV6-1 and TRBJ2-7, with D tentatively TRBD1 (5 bases). Per germline, CDR1 MNHNS and CDR2 SASEGT. The CDR3 extends over 14 amino acids. The V end lost 2 bases, the J end lost 1 base, and 9 bases lay between the germline ends. DNA of the CDR3: TGTGCCAGCAGTGAAAGGGGTGAGTCCTACGAGCAGTACTTC. This codes for CASSERGESYEQYF.

This chain uses TRBV28 with TRBJ1-2; D unclear. The germline gives CDR1 MDHEN, CDR2 SYDVKM. The CDR3 runs 15 residues. V shed 3 bases and J shed 0 bases, with 11 bases lying between them. The CDR3 nucleotides are TGTGCCAGCAGTTTTGTTAGGAGCTCTAACTATGGCTACACCTTC. Translating it yields CASSFVRSSNYGYTF.

This clone appeared a single time. This chain joins TRBV5-4 and TRBJ2-7, with D perhaps matching TRBD1 (5 bases). The CDR3 is 13 residues long. Germline assignment: CDR1 SGHNT and CDR2 YYREEE (reference sequence). Deletions cut 5 bases from V and 0 bases from J, with 9 bases between. The CDR3 DNA sequence: TGTGCCAGCAGGTCGGACATCTCCTACGAGCAGTACTTC. As protein: CASRSDISYEQYF.

The J gene is TRBJ2-1, the V gene TRBV5-1; D might be TRBD2 (6 bases). The CDR3 runs 12 residues. The V end lost 4 bases, the J end lost 9 bases, and 11 bases lay between the germline ends. The germline gives CDR1 SGHRS, CDR2 YFSETQ. Here the CDR3 reads CASSERVTEQFF. Here the CDR3 DNA reads TGCGCCAGCAGCGAGCGGGTCACTGAGCAGTTCTTC. Combining the CDR3 with reference TRBV5-1 and TRBJ2-1 gives the whole variable domain KAGVTQTPRYLIKTRGQQVTLSCSPISGHRSVSWYQQTPGQGLQFLFEYFSETQRNKGNFPGRFSGRQFSNSRSEMNVSTLELGDSALYLCASSERVTEQFFGPGTRLTVL.

The chain combines TRBV19 with TRBJ1-1, with a tentative D call TRBD1 (5 bases). The germline V and J ends were trimmed by 1 base and 6 bases, with 12 bases remaining between them. Germline CDR1 reads LNHDA; CDR2 reads SQIVND (reference sequence). The CDR3 length is 14 residues. The DNA of the CDR3 is TGTGCCAGTAGTATAGGGGGCAGCCACGCTGAAGCTTTCTTT. Its protein product is CASSIGGSHAEAFF.

This chain links TRBV2 with TRBJ2-2; a weak D match, TRBD1 (6 bases). V was clipped by 7 bases and J by 4 bases, with 16 bases between them. CDR1 SNHLY and CDR2 FYNNEI come from the germline V gene. The CDR3 extends over 15 amino acids. CDR3 in DNA: TGTGCCAGCACCTTGAGGACAGATACCACCGGGGAGCTGTTTTTT. It translates to CASTLRTDTTGELFF.

This clone was found a few times. The chain joins TRBV7-2 to TRBJ1-4, with D possibly TRBD1 on 5 matching bases. The V gene lost 2 bases and the J gene lost 6 bases, with 13 bases spanning the gap. The CDR3 is 15 amino acids. Germline V gene sequence: CDR1 SGHTA, CDR2 FQGNSA. Here the CDR3 DNA reads TGTGCCAGCAGCTTACGGGGACTGTACTATGAAAAACTGTTTTTT. Its protein is CASSLRGLYYEKLFF.

The CDR3 sequence is CASSDLAHNEQFF. CDR3 bases: TGTGCCAGCAGTGATCTAGCGCACAATGAGCAGTTCTTC. The chain couples TRBV6-4 to TRBJ2-1; D may be TRBD2 (6 bases). Trimming left V 3 bases short and J 5 bases short, with 8 bases between. This CDR3 region has 13 residues. Germline V gene data show CDR1 as MRHNA and CDR2 as SNTAGT.

The chain has TRBV13 and TRBJ1-2; a possible D gene is TRBD1 (6 bases). This CDR3 has 12 residues. The germline V gene has CDR1 PRHDT and CDR2 FYEKMQ (reference sequence). V lost 1 base to trimming and J lost 6 bases, with 6 bases between them. CDR3 sequence reads: CASSLAGDGYTF. The DNA of the CDR3 is TGTGCCAGCAGCTTAGCAGGGGATGGCTACACCTTC.

V is TRBV6-4 and J is TRBJ2-1; 10 bases map to TRBD2. The length of the CDR3 is 17 residues. CDR1 is MRHNA and CDR2 is SNTAGT in the germline V gene. V gave up 0 bases and J gave up 9 bases; unmatched junction bases: 11. The CDR3 bases are TGTGCCAGCAGTGACTCTCAGCGGGGGGGCGTAGATAGTGAGCAGTTCTTC. This sequence encodes CASSDSQRGGVDSEQFF.

The genes are TRBV19 and TRBJ2-5; the match to TRBD2 covers 7 bases. This CDR3 contains 13 residues. CDR1 is LNHDA and CDR2 is SQIVND in the germline V gene (reference sequence). The V gene end was trimmed by 3 bases and the J gene end by 5 bases; junction bases not matched to a gene: 3. The DNA of the CDR3 is TGTGCCAGTAGTATGATAGCGGGCGAGACCCAGTACTTC. It is translated as CASSMIAGETQYF.

The rearrangement uses TRBV5-1 and TRBJ1-2; 9 bases line up with TRBD1. Germline trimming cut 4 bases from V and 0 bases from J; bases unmatched to any gene: 13. Per the germline V gene, CDR1 is SGHRS and CDR2 is YFSETQ. The CDR3 is 18 residues long. The CDR3 loop reads CASSTGQGTVLPNYGYTF. The CDR3, as DNA: TGCGCCAGCAGCACAGGACAGGGGACGGTTCTGCCTAACTATGGCTACACCTTC.

The chain couples TRBV30 to TRBJ1-4, with D perhaps TRBD1 (5 bases). This CDR3 region has 12 residues. Trimming took off 0 bases at V and 8 bases at J, with 7 bases between the two ends. Germline V gene sequence: CDR1 GTSNPN, CDR2 SVGIG (reference sequence). The CDR3 nucleotides are TGTGCCTGGAGTGTGGGGCAGGAAAAACTGTTTTTT. Translating it yields CAWSVGQEKLFF. The full variable domain, with the rest looked up from reference TRBV30 and TRBJ1-4, is SQTIHQWPATLVQPVGSPLSLECTVEGTSNPNLYWYRQAAGRGLQLLFYSVGIGQISSEVPQNLSASRPQDRQFILSSKKLLLSDSGFYLCAWSVGQEKLFFGSGTQLSVL.

This clone was found once. The V call is TRBV28, the J call TRBJ1-2; D unclear. The CDR3 spans 12 residues. Trimming took 2 bases from V and 8 from J, leaving 9 bases between them. Germline V CDR1 and CDR2: MDHEN, SYDVKM. The CDR3 DNA sequence: TGTGCCAGCAGTTTAGCCGGGGTCGGCTACACCTTC. Translating it yields CASSLAGVGYTF.

The table lists this clone with a count of one. The V call is TRBV19, the J call TRBJ2-1; 10 bases line up with TRBD2. V lost 3 bases and J lost 8; bases outside the gene matches: 7. Germline V gene lookup returns CDR1 LNHDA and CDR2 SQIVND (reference sequence). The CDR3 contains 15 residues. CDR3 amino acids: CASSIGLAGVYEQFF. CDR3 in DNA: TGTGCCAGTAGTATTGGCCTAGCGGGAGTATATGAGCAGTTCTTC.

The genes are TRBV18 and TRBJ2-5; TRBD2 matches at 11 bases. Unmatched junction bases numbered 3, after V lost 5 bases and J lost 1 base. Germline V CDR1 and CDR2: KGHSH, LQKENI. The CDR3 consists of 15 residues. The CDR3 loop reads CASSALAGGQETQYF. The DNA for the CDR3 is TGTGCCAGCTCAGCCCTAGCGGGGGGCCAAGAGACCCAGTACTTC.

The rearrangement joins TRBV7-9 to TRBJ2-3, with unresolved D. V dropped 5 bases and J dropped 3 bases, with 12 bases sitting between them. Germline loops: CDR1 SEHNR, CDR2 FQNEAQ (reference sequence). This CDR3 comprises 14 residues. As DNA, the CDR3 is TGTGCCAGCAGCCCCTATACGAGGACAGATACGCAGTATTTT. It yields the protein CASSPYTRTDTQYF.

This clone was counted only a few times. The rearrangement joins TRBV5-6 to TRBJ2-7, with a tentative D call TRBD1 (6 bases). In germline, CDR1 is SGHDT, CDR2 YYEEEE. The CDR3 loop spans 19 amino acids. Trimming removed 5 bases at V and 1 base at J, with 28 bases between. In DNA form, the CDR3 reads TGTGCCAGCAGGGCGGCCGGGACAAACATCCCCCCCTGGTCCTACGAGCAGTACTTC. Amino acid sequence: CASRAAGTNIPPWSYEQYF.

The chain joins TRBV5-1 to TRBJ2-3; 7 bases agree with TRBD1. V dropped 7 bases and J dropped 1; count of bases not matched to a gene: 6. The CDR3 length is 14 residues. CDR1 and CDR2 from the germline V gene are SGHRS and YFSETQ. CDR3 sequence reads: CASSPGQRTDTQYF. In DNA, the CDR3 is TGCGCCAGCTCACCGGGACAGCGCACAGATACGCAGTATTTT.